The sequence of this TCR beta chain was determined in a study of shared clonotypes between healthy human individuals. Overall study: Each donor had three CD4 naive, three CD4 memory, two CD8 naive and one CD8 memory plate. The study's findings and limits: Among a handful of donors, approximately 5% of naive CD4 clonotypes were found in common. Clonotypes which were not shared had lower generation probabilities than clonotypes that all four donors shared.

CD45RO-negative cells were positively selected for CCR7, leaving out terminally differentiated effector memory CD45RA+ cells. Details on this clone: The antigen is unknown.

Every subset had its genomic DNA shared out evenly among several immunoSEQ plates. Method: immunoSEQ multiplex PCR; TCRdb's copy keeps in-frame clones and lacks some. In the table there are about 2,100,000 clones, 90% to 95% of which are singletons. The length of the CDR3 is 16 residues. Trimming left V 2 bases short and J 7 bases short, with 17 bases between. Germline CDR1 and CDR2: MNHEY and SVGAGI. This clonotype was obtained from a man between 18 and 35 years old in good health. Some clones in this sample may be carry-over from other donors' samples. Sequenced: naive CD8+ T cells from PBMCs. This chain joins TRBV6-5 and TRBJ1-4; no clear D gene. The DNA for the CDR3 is TGTGCCAGCAGTTACGGGCAAGGAAAAGAGGGTGAAAAACTGTTTTTT. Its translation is CASSYGQGKEGEKLFF.